A few counts support the clone carrying this TCR beta chain. Using RNA transcripts as the source, TCR beta CDR3 regions were amplified. The primer set for the first-round RT-PCR of the TCR CDR3 was HTBI. TCRdb re-derived calls from the multiplex PCR reads in MiXCR, one entry per CDR3 protein. Of about 640,000 distinct CDR3 sequences in the sample, roughly 15% were seen once. Germline assignment: CDR1 MDHEN and CDR2 SYDVKM. CDR3 length: 15 residues. Trimming left V 6 bases short and J 0 bases short, with 15 bases between. This specimen belongs to a study of T cells in Graves' hyperthyroidism and ophthalmopathy. Inclusion characteristics of ophthalmopathy patients comprised a Clinical Activity Score of at least 3, a NOSPECS grade of at least 4, and duration under 3 months.

This TCR was recovered from a woman in her forties or fifties with Graves' ophthalmopathy. Sequencing input: blood. The V and J genes are TRBV28 and TRBJ2-7, with no clear D. CDR3 sequence: CASSPNRGYSYEQYF. The CDR3 bases are TGTGCCAGCAGCCCGAATCGAGGTTACTCCTACGAGCAGTACTTC.